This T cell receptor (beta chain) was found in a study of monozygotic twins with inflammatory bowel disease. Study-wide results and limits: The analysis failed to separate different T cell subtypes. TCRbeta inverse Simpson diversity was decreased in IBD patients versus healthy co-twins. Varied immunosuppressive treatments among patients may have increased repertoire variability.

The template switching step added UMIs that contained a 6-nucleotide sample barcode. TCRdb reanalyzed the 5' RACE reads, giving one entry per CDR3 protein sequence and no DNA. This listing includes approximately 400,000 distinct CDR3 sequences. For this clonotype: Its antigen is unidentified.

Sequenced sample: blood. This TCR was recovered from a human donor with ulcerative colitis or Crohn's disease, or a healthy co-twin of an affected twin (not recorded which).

CDR3 protein: CASSPGLAGGNTQYF. V is TRBV12-3 or TRBV12-4 and J is TRBJ2-3; no DNA is available, so the TRBD2 call from TCRdb remains unchecked. The CDR3 contains 15 residues.